Shown below are 19 T cell receptor beta chains from a single sample sequenced in a study of spatial heterogeneity in lung cancer. As for time point: sample taken at primary tumor resection. Without sorting, whole RNA was sequenced from tumor, nontumor lung or frozen PBMC. TCRdb analysed the 5' RACE reads with MiXCR anew, one entry per CDR3 protein. The sample holds about 900 distinct CDR3 sequences, 9.5% to 15% seen once. Sequences were derived from PBMCs, sampled at surgery. The receptors were sampled from a male donor with early-stage non-small cell lung cancer.

About this clonotype itself: This beta chain is an unintended read in a library built for alpha chains; its size means little. The J gene is TRBJ2-7, the V gene TRBV2, with a possible D match to TRBD2 (6 bases). The CDR3 is 12 residues long. V shed 10 bases and J shed 4 bases, with 14 bases lying between them. Per the germline V gene, CDR1 is SNHLY and CDR2 is FYNNEI. Here the CDR3 DNA reads TGTGCCACCTCGACTAGAATGTACGAGCAGTACGTC. Amino acid sequence: CATSTRMYEQYV.

Judged by abundance, this clonotype is large (0.1 to 1%). For a library built for alpha chains, this beta chain is a stray read; little rests on its size. The rearrangement uses TRBV7-2 and TRBJ1-1, with D possibly matching TRBD1 (5 bases). The CDR3 is made up of 13 amino acids. V was trimmed by 5 bases and J by 6 bases, leaving 13 bases between them. Germline assignment: CDR1 SGHTA and CDR2 FQGNSA. CDR3: CASSRRWDSEAFF. CDR3 in DNA: TGTGCCAGCAGCCGACGATGGGACTCTGAAGCTTTCTTT.

This clonotype rates as large. This beta chain represents an off-target read in a library built for alpha chains; its size is of limited meaning. The rearrangement links TRBV30 to TRBJ2-2; TRBD1 is a possible D gene (6 bases). Trimming left V 2 bases short and J 1 base short, with 11 bases between. Per the germline V gene, CDR1 is GTSNPN and CDR2 is SVGIG (reference sequence). The CDR3 contains 15 residues. CDR3 in DNA: TGTGCCTGGAGTCCTTTGACAGGGAACACCGGGGAGCTGTTTTTT. Protein sequence: CAWSPLTGNTGELFF.

This clonotype was found many times. Little can be read into the size of this beta chain, an off-target read in a library designed for alpha chains. The V gene is TRBV29-1, the J gene TRBJ2-2; possibly TRBD1 or TRBD2 for D (5 bases each). V dropped 3 bases and J dropped 0 bases, with 5 bases sitting between them. Germline CDR1 SQVTM, CDR2 ANQGSEA. The CDR3 is 13 residues long. The CDR3 loop is CSVEGPNTGELFF. In nucleotides, the CDR3 is TGCAGCGTTGAGGGACCGAACACCGGGGAGCTGTTTTTT.

This clonotype was seen ten or more times. Within a library made for alpha chains, this beta chain is off target, and its count is uninformative. This chain uses TRBV6-1 with TRBJ2-6, with 9 bases that match TRBD2. Trimming took 5 bases from V and 2 from J; bases not matched to a gene: 13. The germline V gene encodes CDR1 MNHNS and CDR2 SASEGT. There are 19 residues in the CDR3. For the CDR3, the DNA is TGTGCCAGCAGTCGAGCGGGGGGCTCCTCTTACCCTGGGGCCAACGTCCTGACTTTC. This translates into CASSRAGGSSYPGANVLTF.

This clonotype has a handful of counts. The library was prepared for alpha chains; this beta chain is a stray read, so its frequency means little. This sequence joins TRBV30 and TRBJ2-2; weak D call: TRBD1 (5 bases). The germline gives CDR1 GTSNPN, CDR2 SVGIG (reference sequence). This CDR3 has 14 residues. The V and J ends lost 1 base and 6 bases respectively, with 12 bases between them. The CDR3 sequence: CAWSEGRVPGELFF. The DNA for the CDR3 is TGTGCCTGGAGTGAGGGCAGGGTCCCCGGGGAGCTGTTTTTT.

About this clonotype: A library prepared for alpha chains yielded this beta chain as an off-target read; its size is of little meaning. The chain links TRBV11-2 to TRBJ2-5; D is undetermined. The germline V and J ends were trimmed by 3 bases and 1 base, with 15 bases remaining between them. The CDR3 contains 16 residues. Germline lookup yields CDR1 SGHAT and CDR2 FQNNGV. CDR3 residues: CASSFWGNRLQETQYF. The CDR3 DNA follows: TGTGCCAGCAGCTTTTGGGGAAACCGTCTCCAAGAGACCCAGTACTTC. The variable domain in full, completed from reference TRBV11-2 and TRBJ2-5, reads EAGVAQSPRYKIIEKRQSVAFWCNPISGHATLYWYQQILGQGPKLLIQFQNNGVVDDSQLPKDRFSAERLKGVDSTLKIQPAKLEDSAVYLCASSFWGNRLQETQYFGPGTRLLVL.

This clonotype showed up many times. Because this beta chain is a stray read in a library intended to capture alpha chains, its abundance should not be given much weight. V usage is TRBV27 and J usage is TRBJ2-7; 10 bases are shared with TRBD2. Trimming took 6 bases from V and 5 from J; bases not matched to a gene: 7. Germline V gene sequence: CDR1 MNHEY, CDR2 SMNVEV (reference sequence). The CDR3 length is 14 residues. Here the CDR3 DNA reads TGTGCCAGCAGCCCCCTCGGGACTAGCGACGAGCAGTACTTC. Translated: CASSPLGTSDEQYF.

This clonotype is labeled as medium-sized. A library prepared for alpha chains yielded this beta chain as an off-target read; its size is of little meaning. V is TRBV20-1 and J is TRBJ2-6, with D possibly matching TRBD2 (5 bases). Trimming pared 1 base from V and 4 bases from J, leaving 11 bases between. The germline V gene encodes CDR1 DFQATT and CDR2 SNEGSKA (reference sequence). The CDR3 length is 15 residues. The CDR3 is CSARAGSAGANVLTF. Here the CDR3 DNA reads TGCAGTGCTAGAGCGGGGTCCGCGGGGGCCAACGTCCTGACTTTC.

Of note for this clonotype: One end of the junction does not line up with germline, which may come from a read error. Little can be read into the size of this beta chain, an off-target read in a library designed for alpha chains. This sequence joins TRBV5-1 and TRBJ2-7; 8 bases line up with TRBD1. CDR3 length equals 13 residues. Per germline, CDR1 SGHRS and CDR2 YFSETQ. CDR3 in DNA: TGCGCCAGCAGCGCTTCCTACCAGGGGGCGCAGCACTTC. This encodes CASSASYQGAQHF.

This clonotype is medium-sized (0.01 to 0.1%) in the sample. For a library built for alpha chains, this beta chain is a stray read; little rests on its size. This chain uses TRBV7-3 with TRBJ2-2; no clear D. V gave up 1 base and J gave up 7 bases, with 4 bases separating them. This CDR3 contains 12 residues. Germline V gives CDR1 SGHTA, CDR2 FQGTGA. CDR3 residues: CASSLSDGELFF. CDR3 nucleotide sequence: TGTGCCAGCAGCTTAAGCGACGGGGAGCTGTTTTTT.

This clonotype appeared many times. Found in a library prepared for alpha chains, this beta chain is an off-target read, and its abundance has little meaning. The CDR3 DNA reads TGCAGTGCTAGAGAAACAGGGGTCGGAAACACCATATATTTT. Protein sequence: CSARETGVGNTIYF. The genes are TRBV20-1 and TRBJ1-3; 7 bases are shared with TRBD1. The CDR3 is 14 amino acids. With V trimmed by 0 bases and J by 4 bases, 3 bases remained unmatched. The germline CDR1 and CDR2 sequences are DFQATT and SNEGSKA (reference sequence).

By share, this clonotype counts as medium-sized. This beta chain was picked up by a library intended for alpha chains and is off target, so its count carries little meaning. The rearrangement uses TRBV6-5 and TRBJ2-1; unclear D gene. CDR1 is MNHEY, CDR2 SVGAGI, per germline. Deletions cut 0 bases from V and 6 bases from J, with 12 bases between. The CDR3 sequence is 15 residues long. CDR3 nucleotides: TGTGCCAGCAGTTACTCGGGGTCGGGTCGCAATGAGCAGTTCTTC. Translating it yields CASSYSGSGRNEQFF.

Relative to its sample, this clonotype is medium-sized. A library made for alpha chains picked up this beta chain off target, so its size means little. This chain joins TRBV12-5 and TRBJ1-4; D is unclear. Germline V CDR1 and CDR2: LGHNT, FRNRAP. This CDR3 has 13 amino acids. V was cut by 8 bases and J by 4 bases, with 11 bases left in between. The CDR3 protein is CASTAPGNEKLFF. DNA for the CDR3: TGTGCTAGTACCGCACCGGGTAATGAAAAACTGTTTTTT. Complete variable domain (other parts from reference TRBV12-5 and TRBJ1-4): DARVTQTPRHKVTEMGQEVTMRCQPILGHNTVFWYRQTMMQGLELLAYFRNRAPLDDSGMPKDRFSAEMPDATLATLKIQPSEPRDSAVYFCASTAPGNEKLFFGSGTQLSVL.

Turning to this clonotype: The library was built for alpha chains, so this beta chain is an off-target read and its size means little. The chain carries TRBV20-1 and TRBJ1-5; 9 nucleotides line up with TRBD1. CDR1 and CDR2 (germline): DFQATT, SNEGSKA (reference sequence). CDR3 length equals 16 residues. Germline trimming cut 1 base from V and 4 bases from J; bases unmatched to any gene: 8. In nucleotides, the CDR3 is TGCAGTGCTAGAGTGGGGGCCGGGACAGGGAATCAGCCCCAGCATTTT. Protein sequence: CSARVGAGTGNQPQHF.

In this sample, this clonotype is large (0.1 to 1%). A library made for alpha chains picked up this beta chain off target, so its size means little. The chain links TRBV2 to TRBJ2-2; D gene ambiguous. Trimming shortened V by 6 bases and J by 0 bases, and 5 bases separated the two germline ends. The CDR3 runs 13 residues. From germline, CDR1 is SNHLY and CDR2 FYNNEI. CDR3 coding DNA: TGTGCCAGCAGGAACGCGAACACCGGGGAGCTGTTTTTT. It translates to CASRNANTGELFF.

This clonotype is labeled as large. As an off-target read in a library built for alpha chains, this beta chain has a frequency of little significance. J is TRBJ2-1 and V is TRBV4-3; D might be TRBD1 (5 bases). Germline CDR1 LGHNA, CDR2 YSLEER. The V end was cut by 1 base, the J end by 7 bases, with 14 bases between. This CDR3 spans 15 amino acids. The CDR3 DNA sequence: TGCGCCAGCAGCCAAGGAAAGGCAGGGAAAAATGAGCAGTTCTTC. Translated: CASSQGKAGKNEQFF.

In its sample, this clonotype was seen many times. A library prepared for alpha chains yielded this beta chain as an off-target read; its size is of little meaning. The chain uses TRBV20-1 and TRBJ2-7, with D hard to call. Germline-derived CDR1 and CDR2 are DFQATT and SNEGSKA (reference sequence). Between the trimmed V and J ends, which lost 3 bases and 3 bases, there was a span of 9 bases. The CDR3 consists of 12 residues. CDR3 sequence reads: CSARDHFYEQYF. CDR3 nucleotides: TGCAGTGCTAGGGACCATTTCTACGAGCAGTACTTC.

By sample fraction, this clonotype is medium-sized (0.01 to 0.1%). In a library made to pick up alpha chains, this beta chain is a stray read with a size that means little. This chain links TRBV9 with TRBJ2-3; 11 positions agree with TRBD2. The CDR3 sequence is 17 residues long. The V gene end was trimmed by 4 bases and the J gene end by 3 bases; junction bases not matched to a gene: 10. Germline CDR1 is SGDLS and CDR2 is YYNGEE. In DNA, the CDR3 is TGTGCCAGCAGCTCAGGGACTAGCGGAAGGACAACAGATACGCAGTATTTT. Residues: CASSSGTSGRTTDTQYF.